This TCR beta chain comes out of a study of shared clonotypes between healthy human individuals. The CDR3 runs 14 residues. Germline CDR1 and CDR2: MDHEN and SYDVKM. Trimming at V came to 1 base and at J to 7 bases, leaving 2 bases not matched to a gene. Several immunoSEQ 96-well plates shared each subset's DNA, each plate a replicate. Method: immunoSEQ multiplex PCR; TCRdb's copy keeps in-frame clones and lacks some. The sample consists of roughly 2.1 million clones, approximately 94% of them appearing once. Notes on the study in general: With few donors, the genetic and exposure-history diversity represented was limited. Among non-shared clonotypes, generation probabilities were lower than among those shared by all four donors.

A note on this clone: What it binds is not known.

Naive CD8 cells lacked CD45RO and underwent positive selection for CCR7, leaving out terminally differentiated effector memory CD45RA+ cells. This TCR was sampled from a man between 18 and 35 years old in good health. Some clones in this sample may be carry-over from other donors' samples. The J gene is TRBJ2-2, the V gene TRBV28; 8 nucleotides line up with TRBD2. The sequencing sample was made of naive CD8+ T cells from PBMCs. CDR3 DNA sequence: TGTGCCAGCAGTTTATCCCGGGAGGGCGGGGAGCTGTTTTTT. Encoded protein: CASSLSREGGELFF.